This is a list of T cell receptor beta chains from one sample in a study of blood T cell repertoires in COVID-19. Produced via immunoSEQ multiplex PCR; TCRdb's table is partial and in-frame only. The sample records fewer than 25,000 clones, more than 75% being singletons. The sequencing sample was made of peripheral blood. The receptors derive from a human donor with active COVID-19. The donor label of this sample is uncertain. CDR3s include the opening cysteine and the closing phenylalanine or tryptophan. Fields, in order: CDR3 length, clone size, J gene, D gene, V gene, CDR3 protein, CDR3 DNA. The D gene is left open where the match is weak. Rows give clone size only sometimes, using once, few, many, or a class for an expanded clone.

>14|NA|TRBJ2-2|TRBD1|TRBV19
CASTWTGEAGKLFF
TGTGCCAGTACTTGGACAGGAGAGGCCGGGAAGCTGTTTTTT
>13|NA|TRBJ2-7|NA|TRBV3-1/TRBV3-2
CASSQVSSNEQYF
TGTGCCAGCAGCCAAGTCTCAAGCAACGAGCAGTACTTC
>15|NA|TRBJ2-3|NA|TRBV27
CASSLGGRGTDTQYF
TGTGCCAGCAGTTTAGGGGGCCGCGGCACAGATACGCAGTATTTT
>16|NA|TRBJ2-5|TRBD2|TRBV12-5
CASGPPGTTSQETQYF
TGTGCTAGTGGTCCCCCCGGGACTACTTCTCAAGAGACCCAGTACTTC
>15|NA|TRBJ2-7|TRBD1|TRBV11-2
CASSITDRGPYEQYF
TGTGCCAGCAGCATTACGGACAGGGGACCCTACGAGCAGTACTTC
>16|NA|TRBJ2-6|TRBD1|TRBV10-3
CAIRQGPSSGANVLTF
TGTGCCATCAGACAGGGGCCGAGCTCTGGGGCCAACGTCCTGACTTTC
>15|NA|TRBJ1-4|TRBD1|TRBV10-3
CAIRTGLSTNEKLFF
TGTGCCATCAGGACAGGGCTCTCAACTAATGAAAAACTGTTTTTT
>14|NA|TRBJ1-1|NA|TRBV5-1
CASSSMSGNTEAFF
TGCGCCAGCAGCTCTATGTCAGGGAACACTGAAGCTTTCTTT
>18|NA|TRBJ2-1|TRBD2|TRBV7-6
CASSPGTSGGRSYNEQFF
TGTGCCAGCAGTCCCGGGACTAGCGGGGGCCGCTCCTACAATGAGCAGTTCTTC
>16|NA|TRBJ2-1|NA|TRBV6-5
CASSYIGRGSYNEQFF
TGTGCCAGCAGTTACATTGGCAGGGGCTCCTACAATGAGCAGTTCTTC
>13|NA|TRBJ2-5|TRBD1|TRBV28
CASSRQGRETQYF
TGTGCCAGCAGCAGACAGGGTCGAGAGACCCAGTACTTC
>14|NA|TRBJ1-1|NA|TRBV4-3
CASSQGRGNTEAFF
TGCGCCAGCAGCCAAGGACGGGGTAACACTGAAGCTTTCTTT
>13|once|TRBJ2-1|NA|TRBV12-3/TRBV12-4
CASRPDPYNEQFF
TGTGCCAGCAGGCCAGATCCTTACAATGAGCAGTTCTTC
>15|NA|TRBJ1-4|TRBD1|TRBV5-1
CASSQDRAANEKLFF
TGCGCCAGCAGCCAGGACAGGGCAGCTAATGAAAAACTGTTTTTT
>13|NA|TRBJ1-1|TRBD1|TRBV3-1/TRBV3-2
CASSTIRSGQVSF
TGTGCCAGCAGTACAATACGGTCGGGACAGGTTAGTTTT
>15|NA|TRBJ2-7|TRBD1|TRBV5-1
CASSYRTGTSYEQYF
TGCGCCAGCAGCTACCGGACAGGGACCTCCTACGAGCAGTACTTC
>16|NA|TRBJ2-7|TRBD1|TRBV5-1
CASSLATRTGSDEQYF
TGCGCCAGCAGCCTGGCGACCAGGACAGGGTCGGACGAGCAGTACTTC
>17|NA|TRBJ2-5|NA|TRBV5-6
CASSRFRFSGAQETQYF
TGTGCCAGCAGCCGCTTTAGATTTTCAGGGGCCCAAGAGACCCAGTACTTC
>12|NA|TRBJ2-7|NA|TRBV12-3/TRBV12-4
CASSPTSYEQYF
TGTGCCAGCAGCCCTACCTCATACGAGCAGTACTTC
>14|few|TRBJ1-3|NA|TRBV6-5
CAINRDNSGNTIYF
TGTGCCATCAATCGGGACAACTCTGGAAACACCATATATTTT
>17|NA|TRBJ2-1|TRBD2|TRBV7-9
CASSLGISGLAGDEQFF
TGTGCCAGCAGCCTAGGAATTTCGGGACTAGCGGGGGATGAGCAGTTCTTC
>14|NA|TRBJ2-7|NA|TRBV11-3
CASSAGGTPYEQYF
TGTGCCAGCAGCGCTGGAGGCACTCCCTACGAGCAGTACTTC
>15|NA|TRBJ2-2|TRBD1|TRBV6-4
CASQRQGAGTGELFF
TGTGCCAGCCAAAGACAGGGGGCCGGTACCGGGGAGCTGTTTTTT
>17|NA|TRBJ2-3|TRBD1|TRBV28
CASSFTPGQIHSDTQYF
TGTGCCAGCAGTTTTACACCGGGACAGATACACTCAGATACGCAGTATTTT
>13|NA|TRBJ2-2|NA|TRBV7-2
CASSPQRTGELFF
TGTGCCAGCAGCCCTCAGCGGACCGGGGAGCTGTTTTTT
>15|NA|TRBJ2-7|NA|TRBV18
CASSPQGPFSNEQYF
TGTGCCAGCTCCCCCCAGGGGCCCTTTAGCAACGAGCAGTACTTC
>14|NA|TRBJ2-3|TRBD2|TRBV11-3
CASGAGGPVDTQYF
TGTGCCAGCGGGGCGGGGGGGCCGGTAGATACGCAGTATTTT
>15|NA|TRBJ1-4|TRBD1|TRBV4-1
CASSQEQGAFGKLFF
TGCGCCAGCAGCCAGGAACAGGGGGCTTTCGGAAAACTGTTTTTT
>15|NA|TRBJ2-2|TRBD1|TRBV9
CASSVVGGVGGELFF
TGTGCCAGCAGCGTAGTAGGGGGCGTCGGCGGGGAGCTGTTTTTT
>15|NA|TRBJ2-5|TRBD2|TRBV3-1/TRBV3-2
CASSNYGLAGETQYF
TGTGCCAGCAGCAACTATGGACTAGCGGGAGAGACCCAGTACTTC
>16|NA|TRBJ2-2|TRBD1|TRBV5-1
CASSPRGQGAPGELFF
TGCGCCAGCAGCCCACGGGGACAGGGAGCTCCCGGGGAGCTGTTTTTT
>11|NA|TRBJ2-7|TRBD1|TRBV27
CARTGFLGKYF
TGTGCCAGGACAGGGTTCCTTGGTAAGTACTTC
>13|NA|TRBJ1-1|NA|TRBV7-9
CASSPVGGTEAFF
TGTGCCAGCAGCCCAGTGGGGGGCACTGAAGCTTTCTTT
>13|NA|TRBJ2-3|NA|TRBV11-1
CASGGTSTDTQYF
TGTGCCAGCGGCGGGACTAGCACAGATACGCAGTATTTT
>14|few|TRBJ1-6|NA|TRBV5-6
CASSLKSTNSPLHF
TGTGCCAGCAGCTTAAAGAGTACTAATTCACCCCTCCACTTT
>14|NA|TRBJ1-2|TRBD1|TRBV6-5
CASRQGGANYGYTF
TGTGCCAGCCGGCAGGGGGGAGCTAACTATGGCTACACCTTC
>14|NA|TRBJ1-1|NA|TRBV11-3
CASSLDRGDTEAFF
TGTGCCAGCAGCTTAGACAGGGGAGACACTGAAGCTTTCTTT
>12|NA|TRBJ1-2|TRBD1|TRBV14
CASSDRGLGYTF
TGTGCCAGCAGCGACAGGGGGCTCGGCTACACCTTC
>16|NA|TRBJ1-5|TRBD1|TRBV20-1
CSASPAGTGPRQPQHF
TGCAGTGCTAGTCCCGCCGGGACAGGGCCACGGCAGCCCCAGCATTTT
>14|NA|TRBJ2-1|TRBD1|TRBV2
CASTRQGSYNEQFF
TGTGCCAGCACGAGACAGGGGTCCTACAATGAGCAGTTCTTC
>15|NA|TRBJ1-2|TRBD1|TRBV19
CASRPRGLGGYGYTF
TGTGCCAGTAGACCCAGGGGGCTCGGGGGCTATGGCTACACCTTC